This is a list of T cell receptor beta chains from one sample in a study of monozygotic twins with cystic fibrosis. Profiled with immunoSEQ multiplex PCR; TCRdb holds only in-frame clones, not every one. This table has around 30,000 clones, 85% appearing once. What was sequenced was blood. The source is a girl between 2 and 10 years old with cystic fibrosis. CDR3s include the opening cysteine and the closing phenylalanine or tryptophan. D genes are given only for firm matches. The listing skips clone size in some rows; elsewhere it reads once, few, many or a size class.

abundance	j_gene	v_gene	d_gene	CDR3nt	CDR3aa
-	TRBJ2-2	TRBV6-6	-	TGTGCCAGCAGTTACGTTCAGGGCGAGGCCGGGGAGCTGTTTTTT	CASSYVQGEAGELFF
-	TRBJ1-1	TRBV13	-	TGTGCCAGCAGCTTAGGAGGGAACACTGAAGCTTTCTTT	CASSLGGNTEAFF
-	TRBJ1-1	TRBV29-1	-	TGCAGCGGCCGACGGAACACTGAAGCTTTCTTT	CSGRRNTEAFF
-	TRBJ2-7	TRBV11-2	TRBD2	TGTGCCAGCAGCCCCGTCGGGGGGAGGAGGACTCGCTACGAGCAGTACTTC	CASSPVGGRRTRYEQYF
-	TRBJ1-2	TRBV10-3	TRBD1	TGTGCCATCAGTGATTGGACAGGAAGGTACGGCTACACCTTC	CAISDWTGRYGYTF
-	TRBJ2-7	TRBV28	-	TGTGCCAGCAGTTTCGGGTTAGGCGAGCAGTACTTC	CASSFGLGEQYF
-	TRBJ1-1	TRBV6-1	TRBD1	TGTGCCAGCCGACGGACAGGGGGTTCGAACACTGAAGCTTTCTTT	CASRRTGGSNTEAFF
-	TRBJ1-2	TRBV18	-	TGTGCCAGCTCACCAAACGAACAGAACTATGGCTACACCTTC	CASSPNEQNYGYTF
-	TRBJ2-7	TRBV5-1	TRBD1	TGCGCCAGCAGCTTGGGGACAGGGGAACACTACGAGCAGTACTTC	CASSLGTGEHYEQYF
-	TRBJ2-7	TRBV30	-	TGTGCCTGGAGCGGACCGGCCTACGAGCAGTACTTC	CAWSGPAYEQYF
-	TRBJ2-2	TRBV7-2	-	TGTGCCAGCCGGGGGCCCTCGAACACCGGGGAGCTGTTTTTT	CASRGPSNTGELFF
-	TRBJ2-2	TRBV9	-	TGTGCCAGCAGCGAGTGGGGGGCCCGAAACACCGGGGAGCTGTTTTTT	CASSEWGARNTGELFF
-	TRBJ2-7	TRBV4-1	TRBD2	TGCGCCAGCAGCCCCCGGGAGGGCGGATTCTACGAGCAGTACTTC	CASSPREGGFYEQYF
once	TRBJ1-2	TRBV28	-	TGTGCCAGCAGCTCTTCCCGGACTTTGGAGGGCTACACCTTC	CASSSSRTLEGYTF
-	TRBJ1-1	TRBV2	-	TGTGCCAGCCGCATGTCGGGGGGATCCACTGAAGCTTTCTTT	CASRMSGGSTEAFF
once	TRBJ1-2	TRBV5-4	-	TGTGCCAGCAGCTTAATGGGGGATGCGAACTATGGCTACACCTTC	CASSLMGDANYGYTF
-	TRBJ2-1	TRBV5-1	-	TGCGCCAGCAGCTTGGAAGTTCTCCCCCCCTACAATGAGCAGTTCTTC	CASSLEVLPPYNEQFF
-	TRBJ1-1	TRBV6-6	-	TGTGCCAGCAGTTACTCGGTTCTGGATACTGAAGCTTTCTTT	CASSYSVLDTEAFF
-	TRBJ2-1	TRBV6-1	TRBD2	TGTGCCAGCAGTGAGGCTAGCGGGACCCACAATGAGCAGTTCTTC	CASSEASGTHNEQFF
-	TRBJ2-7	TRBV19	TRBD1	TGTGCCAGTAGTCCTCGGACAGGGTTGGCCTACGAGCAGTACTTC	CASSPRTGLAYEQYF
-	TRBJ1-1	TRBV30	-	TGTGCCTGGAGCCCCGGGCTAGAAAGTACCTGGCCGGCTTTCTTT	CAWSPGLESTWPAFF
-	TRBJ1-6	TRBV10-3	TRBD1	TGTGCCATCAGCCAAACTCAAAATGGACAGGGCGATTCACCCCTCCACTTT	CAISQTQNGQGDSPLHF
-	TRBJ2-6	TRBV2	-	TGTGCCACTAACGGTGCTAACTCTGGGGCCAACGTCCTGACTTTC	CATNGANSGANVLTF
-	TRBJ1-5	TRBV6-1	-	TGTGCCAGCAGGGAGGGGTGGGTTCAGCCCCAGCATTTT	CASREGWVQPQHF
-	TRBJ2-4	TRBV9	TRBD2	TGTGCCAGCAGCGTGTCAAGCGGGGGCATTCAGTACTTC	CASSVSSGGIQYF
-	TRBJ2-7	TRBV28	-	TGTGCCAGCACCGAACGCAGGGATGGTGCCGAGCAGTACTTC	CASTERRDGAEQYF
-	TRBJ2-7	TRBV29-1	-	TGCAGCGCCATAAGGGGCTCCTACGAGCAGTACTTC	CSAIRGSYEQYF
-	TRBJ1-3	TRBV30	-	TGTGCCCCGCAGAAAGCTGGAAACACCATATATTTT	CAPQKAGNTIYF
few	TRBJ2-3	TRBV19	TRBD1	TGTGCCAGTATCCCCGGGACAGGAGCCACAGATACGCAGTATTTT	CASIPGTGATDTQYF
-	TRBJ2-2	TRBV19	-	TGTGCCAGTATTCCCCAGGGGCGGCGGAACACCGGGGAGCTGTTTTTT	CASIPQGRRNTGELFF
-	TRBJ2-3	TRBV6-1	-	TGTGCCAGCAGTGACCCCCGAAGGGATACGCAGTATTTT	CASSDPRRDTQYF
-	TRBJ1-2	TRBV30	-	TGTGCCTGGCATCGACCTTATGGCTACACCTTC	CAWHRPYGYTF
-	TRBJ1-2	TRBV30	-	TGTGCCTGGAGTTTAGGGCCGAATGGCTACACCTTC	CAWSLGPNGYTF
-	TRBJ1-2	TRBV2	-	TGTGCCACCTTGAGGAGGGCCCGGGGCTATGGCTACACCTTC	CATLRRARGYGYTF
-	TRBJ1-1	TRBV9	-	TGTGCCAGCAGCGTAGTAGGGGTTCGGCACACTGAAGCTTTCTTT	CASSVVGVRHTEAFF
-	TRBJ2-2	TRBV4-1	TRBD2	TGCGCCAGCAGCCAAAATCCCGGGTTTGGTAGCGGGTACACCGGGGAGCTGTTTTTT	CASSQNPGFGSGYTGELFF
-	TRBJ1-2	TRBV15	-	TGTGCCACCAGCAGTAGGAGGTTGGACTTAAACTATGGCTACACCTTC	CATSSRRLDLNYGYTF
-	TRBJ2-1	TRBV6-1	TRBD2	TGTGCCAGCAGGTCTAGCGGGGATTACAATGAGCAGTTCTTC	CASRSSGDYNEQFF
few	TRBJ2-5	TRBV28	TRBD2	TGTGCCAGCAGTCCAGGGAGGGTGGAGACCCAGTACTTC	CASSPGRVETQYF
few	TRBJ2-2	TRBV30	TRBD2	TGTGCCTGGAGTAGACTAGCGATGAACACCGGGGAGCTGTTTTTT	CAWSRLAMNTGELFF
-	TRBJ2-7	TRBV5-5	-	TGTGCCAGCAGCGCCGCGGTGGGCGAGCAGTACTTC	CASSAAVGEQYF